The rows below give T cell receptor beta chains drawn from one sample of a study of blood T cell repertoires in COVID-19. This table comes from immunoSEQ multiplex PCR, and its TCRdb copy is limited to in-frame clones, with some not included. The table lists 150,000 to 200,000 clones, around 82% of them singletons, with 6% in the top ten. The sequenced material came from PBMCs or T cells enriched from blood (not recorded which). The receptors here all came from a man aged 40-49 years who had recovered from COVID-19. The conserved cysteine and the conserved F or W are not part of the CDR3 here. The order of the fields is J gene, V gene, CDR3 protein.

j_call: TRBJ2-7
v_call: TRBV6-5
cdr3_aa: ASKNSYSSYEQY

j_call: TRBJ2-3
v_call: TRBV7-3
cdr3_aa: ASSRNRGKGDTQY

j_call: TRBJ2-3
v_call: TRBV10-3
cdr3_aa: AIRGQGVAGGFGDTQY

j_call: TRBJ2-3
v_call: TRBV6-6
cdr3_aa: ASGLAETTDTQY

j_call: TRBJ1-1
v_call: TRBV24-1
cdr3_aa: ATSVDRNTEAF

j_call: TRBJ2-7
v_call: TRBV18
cdr3_aa: ASSPTGASYEQY

j_call: TRBJ1-5
v_call: TRBV30
cdr3_aa: AWNTRAGNQPQH

j_call: TRBJ2-2
v_call: TRBV30
cdr3_aa: AHVRGLNGELF

j_call: TRBJ1-2
v_call: TRBV19
cdr3_aa: ASSIGLQLGYT

j_call: TRBJ1-2
v_call: TRBV28
cdr3_aa: ASSPGQGYGYT

j_call: TRBJ1-2
v_call: TRBV2
cdr3_aa: ASSPDMSTGYT

j_call: TRBJ2-1
v_call: TRBV3-1/TRBV3-2
cdr3_aa: ASSQLAGSLYNEQF

j_call: TRBJ1-5
v_call: TRBV10-3
cdr3_aa: AIGQNNQPQH

j_call: TRBJ1-2
v_call: TRBV30
cdr3_aa: AWSGGQGSYGYT

j_call: TRBJ1-5
v_call: TRBV19
cdr3_aa: ASSLTGGFQPQH

j_call: TRBJ1-1
v_call: TRBV2
cdr3_aa: ASSEAMGSEAF

j_call: TRBJ1-5
v_call: TRBV3-1/TRBV3-2
cdr3_aa: ASSQAWGGNQPQH

j_call: TRBJ2-1
v_call: TRBV19
cdr3_aa: ASSIIPPDRGPYNEQF

j_call: TRBJ1-1
v_call: TRBV21-1
cdr3_aa: ASSKIGGEVTEAF

j_call: TRBJ2-5
v_call: TRBV12-5
cdr3_aa: ASGLLRGETQY

j_call: TRBJ2-3
v_call: TRBV2
cdr3_aa: ASSRWTSGAFTDTQY

j_call: TRBJ2-5
v_call: TRBV10-3
cdr3_aa: AISGGDQETQY

j_call: TRBJ2-5
v_call: TRBV7-9
cdr3_aa: ASSLAAGVSETQY

j_call: TRBJ1-1
v_call: TRBV5-1
cdr3_aa: ASSPSSGTRDTEAF

j_call: TRBJ2-2
v_call: TRBV7-9
cdr3_aa: ASSLTPSRDTGELF

j_call: TRBJ2-1
v_call: TRBV6-5
cdr3_aa: ASRSLAGHGNEQF

j_call: TRBJ2-1
v_call: TRBV30
cdr3_aa: AWHPGHLMGEQF

j_call: TRBJ1-2
v_call: TRBV19
cdr3_aa: ARKTYREGGYT

j_call: TRBJ1-5
v_call: TRBV30
cdr3_aa: AWTEGLNSNQPQH